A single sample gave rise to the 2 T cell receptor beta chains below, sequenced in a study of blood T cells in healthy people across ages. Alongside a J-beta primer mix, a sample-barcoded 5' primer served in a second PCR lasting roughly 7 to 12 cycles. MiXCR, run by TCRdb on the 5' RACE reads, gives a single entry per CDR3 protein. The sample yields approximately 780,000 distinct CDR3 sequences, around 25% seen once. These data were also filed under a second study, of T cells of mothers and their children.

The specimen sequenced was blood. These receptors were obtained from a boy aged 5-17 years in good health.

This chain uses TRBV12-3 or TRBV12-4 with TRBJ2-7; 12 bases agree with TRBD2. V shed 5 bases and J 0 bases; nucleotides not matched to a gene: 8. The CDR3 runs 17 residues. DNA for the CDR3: TGTGCCAGCAGTCGGACTAGCGGGGCTTCGAGCTCCTACGAGCAGTACTTC. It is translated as CASSRTSGASSSYEQYF.

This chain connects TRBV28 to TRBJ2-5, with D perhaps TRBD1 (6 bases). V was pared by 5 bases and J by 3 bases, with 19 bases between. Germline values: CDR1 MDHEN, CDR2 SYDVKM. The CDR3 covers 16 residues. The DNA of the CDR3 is TGTGCCAGCAGTCCACAGAGTTACAGGGTAAAAGAGACCCAGTACTTC. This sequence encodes CASSPQSYRVKETQYF.